One sample yielded the 23 T cell receptor beta chains listed below, sequenced in a study of Ad26.COV2.S vaccination and SARS-CoV-2 variants (dated by TCRdb to the early 2020s). The sample's treatment or condition, from its label and the paper: 19 received Ad26.COV2.S at low or high dose, single or two shots; several received placebo; per-sample allocation not given. Repertoires of vaccine and placebo recipients were sequenced from samples taken on day 63 after the first injection. Libraries were constructed by the immunoSEQ multiplex PCR assay. The immuneACCESS repertoire file appears here via TCRdb, limited to in-frame rearrangements. These files lack a portion of the clones; in checked studies, under half of the deficit traces to unresolved V genes, and the cause of the others is not known. The sample table lists about 680,000 clones, approximately 88% of them with a count of one. The top ten hold over 1.3% of the sample.

This specimen was peripheral blood, taken in a trial of Ad26.COV2.S vaccine versus placebo. The origin of the receptors is a person between 18 and 59 years old who received the Ad26.COV2.S COVID-19 vaccine or a placebo.

The chain links TRBV27 to TRBJ2-1; the match to TRBD1 covers 7 bases. Germline V gene lookup returns CDR1 MNHEY and CDR2 SMNVEV (reference sequence). CDR3 length equals 13 residues. The J segment lost 5 bases and the V segment lost 10 bases, leaving 8 bases of the junction unmatched. The CDR3 sequence: CATATGKNNEQFF. CDR3 DNA: TGTGCCACCGCGACAGGGAAAAACAATGAGCAGTTCTTC.

This chain uses TRBV4-1 with TRBJ1-4; tentative D call: TRBD1 (6 bases). V was shortened by 4 bases and J by 6 bases, with 12 bases between the two germline ends. The CDR3 is 14 residues long. Germline values: CDR1 MGHRA, CDR2 YSYEKL. Here the CDR3 DNA reads TGCGCCAGCAGCCCAGGGGTTGGGGATGAAAAACTGTTTTTT. Protein: CASSPGVGDEKLFF.

In this sample, this clone turned up a few times. This chain joins TRBV10-2 and TRBJ2-7; no clear D. The V end lost 8 bases, the J end lost 4 bases, and 6 bases lay between the germline ends. Germline V gene data show CDR1 as WSHSY and CDR2 as SAAADI. This CDR3 spans 10 amino acids. The CDR3 nucleotides are TGCGCCAGCGGGTCTTACGAGCAGTACTTC. This codes for CASGSYEQYF.

The chain combines TRBV7-6 with TRBJ2-5; perhaps TRBD1 as D (6 bases). From germline, CDR1 is SGHVS and CDR2 FNYEAQ. This CDR3 spans 16 amino acids. The germline V and J ends were trimmed by 1 base and 0 bases, with 12 bases remaining between them. CDR3 protein: CASSLDLWDNQETQYF. Here the CDR3 DNA reads TGTGCCAGCAGCTTAGATCTTTGGGACAACCAAGAGACCCAGTACTTC.

The chain combines TRBV3-1 (or the pseudogene TRBV3-2) with TRBJ2-3; a possible D gene is TRBD2 (5 bases). Germline values: CDR1 LGHDT, CDR2 YNNKEL (reference sequence). The CDR3 covers 14 residues. Trimming removed 5 bases from V and 3 bases from J, with 12 bases in between. The CDR3, as DNA: TGTGCCAGCAGCATCGTAGGGAGTACAGATACGCAGTATTTT. Translating it yields CASSIVGSTDTQYF.

This chain connects TRBV4-2 to TRBJ1-2; a possible D gene is TRBD1 (6 bases). The CDR3 runs 15 residues. The V end lost 1 base, the J end lost 4 bases, and 13 bases lay between the germline ends. In germline, CDR1 is LGHNA, CDR2 YNFKEQ. The CDR3 region has the DNA TGTGCCAGCAGCCAAGTGGGGGCAGGGCTCTATGGCTACACCTTC. Protein: CASSQVGAGLYGYTF.

The genes are TRBV30 and TRBJ2-7; D possibly uses TRBD1 or TRBD2 (5 bases each). The V gene's germline CDR1 is GTSNPN and CDR2 SVGIG (reference sequence). V lost 3 bases and J 4 bases, leaving 13 bases between the germline ends. The CDR3 covers 13 residues. The CDR3 nucleotides are TGTGCCTGGAGCCCACCGGGGCCTTACGAGCAGTACTTC. It translates to CAWSPPGPYEQYF.

The gene calls are TRBV13 and TRBJ2-1; TRBD2 matches at 11 bases. This CDR3 contains 17 residues. CDR1 and CDR2 from the germline V gene are PRHDT and FYEKMQ (reference sequence). With 1 base clipped from V and 4 bases from J, the junction kept 6 bases outside the gene matches. This CDR3 reads CASSLATGTSGYNEQFF. CDR3 coding DNA: TGTGCCAGCAGCTTAGCAACCGGGACTAGCGGATACAATGAGCAGTTCTTC.

This clone has just a few counts. V usage is TRBV4-3 and J usage is TRBJ2-5, with a tentative D call TRBD2 (6 bases). This CDR3 has 18 amino acids. V gave up 4 bases and J gave up 1 base, with 22 bases separating them. Germline-derived CDR1 and CDR2 are LGHNA and YSLEER. The CDR3 loop reads CASSLQRGGRTIQETQYF. The CDR3, as DNA: TGCGCCAGCAGCCTGCAAAGAGGAGGCCGGACTATCCAAGAGACCCAGTACTTC.

This clone was seen repeatedly, ten times or more. The V call is TRBV4-2, the J call TRBJ1-6; TRBD1 agrees at 10 bases. Germline V gene data show CDR1 as LGHNA and CDR2 as YNFKEQ. V was pared by 0 bases and J by 9 bases, with 5 bases of the junction left unmatched. CDR3 length: 16 amino acids. CDR3 loop: CASSQDSGQGSSPLHF. Written as DNA, the CDR3 is TGTGCCAGCAGCCAAGATTCGGGACAGGGGAGTTCACCCCTCCACTTT.

V gene TRBV19 combines with J gene TRBJ2-2; possible D gene TRBD1, 6 bases. There are 15 residues in the CDR3. V was shortened by 9 bases and J by 4 bases, with 18 bases between the two germline ends. The germline V gene has CDR1 LNHDA and CDR2 SQIVND (reference sequence). The CDR3 protein is CASNINTGFTGELFF. The CDR3 DNA reads TGTGCCAGCAACATAAACACAGGGTTCACCGGGGAGCTGTTTTTT.

The CDR3 sequence is CASSLDGWGGRTDTQYF. Written as DNA, the CDR3 is TGTGCCAGCAGCTTAGACGGTTGGGGTGGGCGCACAGATACGCAGTATTTT. The rearrangement links TRBV7-9 to TRBJ2-3, with D unresolved. With 1 base removed from V and 1 base from J, the gap between germline ends came to 15 bases. The V gene's germline CDR1 is SEHNR and CDR2 FQNEAQ (reference sequence). CDR3 length: 17 amino acids. The whole variable domain, filled in from reference TRBV7-9 and TRBJ2-3, reads DTGVSQNPRHKITKRGQNVTFRCDPISEHNRLYWYRQTLGQGPEFLTYFQNEAQLEKSRLLSDRFSAERPKGSFSTLEIQRTEQGDSAMYLCASSLDGWGGRTDTQYFGPGTRLTVL.

V is TRBV7-2 and J is TRBJ2-4, with D perhaps TRBD1 or TRBD2 (6 bases each). The germline gives CDR1 SGHTA, CDR2 FQGNSA. Trimming shortened V by 4 bases and J by 8 bases, and 15 bases separated the two germline ends. This CDR3 region has 14 residues. Here the CDR3 reads CASSSGQPGDIQYF. The CDR3 nucleotides read TGTGCCAGCAGCTCGGGACAACCGGGGGACATTCAGTACTTC.

J is TRBJ2-2 and V is TRBV4-2, with D unclear. The CDR3 is 14 amino acids. The ends were cut back, 4 bases at V and 0 bases at J, with 6 bases in the middle. Germline loops: CDR1 LGHNA, CDR2 YNFKEQ. This CDR3 is CASSPPANTGELFF. The CDR3, as DNA: TGTGCCAGCAGCCCTCCCGCGAACACCGGGGAGCTGTTTTTT.

V is TRBV7-6 and J is TRBJ2-5; D gene uncertain. This CDR3 spans 13 amino acids. With 1 base removed from V and 4 bases from J, the gap between germline ends came to 7 bases. In germline, CDR1 is SGHVS, CDR2 FNYEAQ. The CDR3 region is CASSLGILETQYF. The CDR3, as DNA: TGTGCCAGCAGCTTAGGGATTTTAGAGACCCAGTACTTC.

Of note for this clone: The sample has other DNA sequences that encode this CDR3 too. The chain recombines TRBV3-1 (or the pseudogene TRBV3-2) with TRBJ2-3; D uncertain. The V end was cut by 3 bases, the J end by 0 bases, with 4 bases between. Germline values: CDR1 LGHDT, CDR2 YNNKEL (reference sequence). The CDR3 has 13 residues. The CDR3 DNA is TGTGCCAGCAGCCAGTCTAGCACAGATACGCAGTATTTT. Amino acid sequence: CASSQSSTDTQYF.

The gene calls are TRBV2 and TRBJ2-1; 8 bases agree with TRBD1. The germline gives CDR1 SNHLY, CDR2 FYNNEI. This CDR3 comprises 15 residues. After removal of 6 bases from V and 1 base from J, the junction contained 5 bases not matched to a gene. The CDR3 region has the DNA TGTGCCAGCAGCGCAGACAGGGGTTCCTACAATGAGCAGTTCTTC. It translates to CASSADRGSYNEQFF.

V gene TRBV27 combines with J gene TRBJ2-7; 8 bases are shared with TRBD2. This CDR3 is built from 16 residues. Per germline, CDR1 MNHEY and CDR2 SMNVEV (reference sequence). J was trimmed by 3 bases and V by 0 bases; bases with no gene match: 7. For the CDR3, the DNA is TGTGCCAGCAGTTTATCGGCCAGCGGGAGATTCTACGAGCAGTACTTC. Its translation is CASSLSASGRFYEQYF.

This clone was seen more than once but under ten times. The chain combines TRBV5-6 with TRBJ1-3; no definite D call. Trimming took 4 bases from V and 4 from J, leaving 9 bases between them. The CDR3 consists of 13 residues. Germline assignment: CDR1 SGHDT and CDR2 YYEEEE. DNA of the CDR3: TGTGCCAGCAGCCTGGGCAGCGGAAACACCATATATTTT. This encodes CASSLGSGNTIYF.

The chain carries TRBV7-2 and TRBJ1-1, with D maybe TRBD1 (5 bases). The CDR3 is made up of 13 amino acids. V dropped 4 bases and J dropped 11 bases, with 17 bases sitting between them. The germline V gene encodes CDR1 SGHTA and CDR2 FQGNSA. For the CDR3, the DNA is TGTGCCAGCAGCTCTGGACACCCTTCGGGCGCTTTCTTT. As protein: CASSSGHPSGAFF.

The V call is TRBV11-2, the J call TRBJ1-1; 11 bases are shared with TRBD1. Germline CDR1 and CDR2: SGHAT and FQNNGV. The CDR3 has 13 residues. Trimming took 2 bases from V and 11 from J; bases not matched to a gene: 4. CDR3 residues: CASSLRDRGIAFF. CDR3 coding DNA: TGTGCCAGCAGCTTACGGGACAGGGGGATCGCTTTCTTT.

This rearrangement joins TRBV29-1 to TRBJ2-7; the D gene is possibly TRBD2 (6 bases). Trimming cost V 4 bases and J 2 bases, with 12 bases left between them. CDR1 and CDR2 (germline): SQVTM, ANQGSEA. CDR3 length: 13 amino acids. This chain's CDR3 is CSVAWDSAYEQYF. The CDR3 DNA sequence: TGCAGCGTTGCATGGGACTCCGCCTACGAGCAGTACTTC.

V gene TRBV7-2 combines with J gene TRBJ1-4; D gene unclear. The CDR3 is made up of 15 amino acids. Germline V gene sequence: CDR1 SGHTA, CDR2 FQGNSA. V lost 6 bases to trimming and J lost 2 bases, with 13 bases between them. CDR3 nucleotides: TGTGCCAGCAGTCTCCCCGGACTTACTAATGAAAAACTGTTTTTT. Residues: CASSLPGLTNEKLFF.